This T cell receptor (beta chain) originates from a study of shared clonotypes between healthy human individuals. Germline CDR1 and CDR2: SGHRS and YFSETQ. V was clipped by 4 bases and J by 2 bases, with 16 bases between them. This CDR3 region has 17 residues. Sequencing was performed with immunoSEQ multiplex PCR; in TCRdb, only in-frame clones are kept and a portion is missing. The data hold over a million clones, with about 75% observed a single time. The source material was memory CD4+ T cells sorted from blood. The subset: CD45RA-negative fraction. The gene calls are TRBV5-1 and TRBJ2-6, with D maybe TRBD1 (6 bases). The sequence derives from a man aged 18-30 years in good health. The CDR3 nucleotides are TGCGCCAGCAGCGGGGACACCCAGAAGCCTGGGGCCAACGTCCTGACTTTC. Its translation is CASSGDTQKPGANVLTF.